Sequencing of this T cell receptor (beta chain) was carried out in a study of cytomegalovirus exposure and HLA in healthy donors. Overall study: The Caucasian-associated ancestry cluster contained about 80% of the approximately 410 genotyped donors.

V was trimmed by 7 bases and J by 2 bases, leaving 15 bases between them. CDR1 and CDR2 from the germline V gene are SNHLY and FYNNEI. The CDR3 loop spans 15 amino acids. Concerning this clone: No antigen is known for it.

Donors consisted of healthy bone marrow donors. Primers for the PCR totalled 60 Vbeta and 13 Jbeta. Some clones are missing from TCRdb's copy, which holds only in-frame ones; the method was immunoSEQ multiplex PCR. The sample table sets out about 140,000 clones. Study-wide results and limits: It was only CMV serostatus that was available as immune exposure information.

The chain links TRBV2 to TRBJ2-1; TRBD2 is a possible D gene (6 bases). This TCR came from a young woman in good health and CMV-seronegative. The sample consisted of PBMCs. CDR3 bases: TGTGCCAGCACAATCAGACTAGAACCCTACAATGAGCAGTTCTTC. As protein: CASTIRLEPYNEQFF.